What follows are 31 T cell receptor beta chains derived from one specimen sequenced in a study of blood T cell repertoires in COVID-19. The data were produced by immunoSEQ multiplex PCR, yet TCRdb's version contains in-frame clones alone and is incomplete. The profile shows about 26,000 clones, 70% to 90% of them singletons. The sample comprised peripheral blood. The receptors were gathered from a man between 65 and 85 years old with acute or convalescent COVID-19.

The CDR3 reads CSVEYFGYTF. The CDR3, as DNA: TGCAGCGTTGAATACTTTGGCTACACCTTC. The V call is TRBV29-1, the J call TRBJ1-2, with unresolved D. V was shortened by 2 bases and J by 7 bases, with 5 bases between the two germline ends. The CDR3 loop spans 10 amino acids. Germline V gene sequence: CDR1 SQVTM, CDR2 ANQGSEA.

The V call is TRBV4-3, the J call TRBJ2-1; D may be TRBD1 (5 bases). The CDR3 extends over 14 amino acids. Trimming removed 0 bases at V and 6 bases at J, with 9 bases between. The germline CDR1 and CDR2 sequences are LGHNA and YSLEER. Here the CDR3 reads CASSQDARANEQFF. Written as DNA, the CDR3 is TGCGCCAGCAGCCAAGATGCCAGGGCCAATGAGCAGTTCTTC.

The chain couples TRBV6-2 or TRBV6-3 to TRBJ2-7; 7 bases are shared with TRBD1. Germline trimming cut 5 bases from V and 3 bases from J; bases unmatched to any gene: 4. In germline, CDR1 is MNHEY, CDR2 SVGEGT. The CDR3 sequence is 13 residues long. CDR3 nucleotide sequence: TGTGCCAGCAGTATGGACAGGAACTACGAGCAGTACTTC. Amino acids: CASSMDRNYEQYF.

CDR3 sequence reads: CASSDRDSNNEQFF. The DNA of the CDR3 is TGTGCCAGCAGCGATCGGGACAGCAACAATGAGCAGTTCTTC. This sequence joins TRBV7-8 and TRBJ2-1; 7 bases match TRBD1. CDR3 length equals 14 residues. Germline trimming cut 5 bases from V and 5 bases from J; bases unmatched to any gene: 6. Germline CDR1 SGHVS, CDR2 FQNEAQ.

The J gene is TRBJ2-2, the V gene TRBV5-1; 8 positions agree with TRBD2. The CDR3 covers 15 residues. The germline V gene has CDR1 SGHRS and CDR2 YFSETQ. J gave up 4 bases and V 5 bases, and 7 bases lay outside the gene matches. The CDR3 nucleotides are TGCGCCAGCAGTCCGTCCACTAGCGGCACCGGGGAGCTGTTTTTT. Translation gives CASSPSTSGTGELFF. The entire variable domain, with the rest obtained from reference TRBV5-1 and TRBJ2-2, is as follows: KAGVTQTPRYLIKTRGQQVTLSCSPISGHRSVSWYQQTPGQGLQFLFEYFSETQRNKGNFPGRFSGRQFSNSRSEMNVSTLELGDSALYLCASSPSTSGTGELFFGEGSRLTVL.

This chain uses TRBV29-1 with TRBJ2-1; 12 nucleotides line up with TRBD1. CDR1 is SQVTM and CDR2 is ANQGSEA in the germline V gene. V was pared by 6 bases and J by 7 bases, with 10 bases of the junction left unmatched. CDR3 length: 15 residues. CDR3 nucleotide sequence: TGCAGCGTAACCGGGACAGGGGGCCAAAGGAATGAGCAGTTCTTC. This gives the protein CSVTGTGGQRNEQFF.

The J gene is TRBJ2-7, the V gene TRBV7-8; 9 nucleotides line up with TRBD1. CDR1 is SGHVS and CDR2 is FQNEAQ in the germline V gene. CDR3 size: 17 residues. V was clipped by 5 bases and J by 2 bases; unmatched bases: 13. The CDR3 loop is CASSTLGEGQGAYEQYF. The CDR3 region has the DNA TGTGCCAGCAGCACGTTAGGGGAGGGACAGGGAGCCTACGAGCAGTACTTC.

CDR3 region: CASSLGGTGEEKLFF. CDR3 coding DNA: TGTGCCAGCAGCTTAGGAGGGACAGGGGAGGAAAAACTGTTTTTT. This chain connects TRBV7-6 to TRBJ1-4, with 10 bases fitting TRBD1. The CDR3 has 15 amino acids. With 1 base clipped from V and 8 bases from J, the junction kept 4 bases outside the gene matches. Germline CDR1 SGHVS, CDR2 FNYEAQ.

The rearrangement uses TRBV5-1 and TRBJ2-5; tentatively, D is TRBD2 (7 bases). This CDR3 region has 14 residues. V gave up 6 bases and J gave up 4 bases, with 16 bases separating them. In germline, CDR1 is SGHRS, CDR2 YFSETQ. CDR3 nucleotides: TGCGCCAGCACCCTGGGAGGGGGGGGAGAGACCCAGTACTTC. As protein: CASTLGGGGETQYF.

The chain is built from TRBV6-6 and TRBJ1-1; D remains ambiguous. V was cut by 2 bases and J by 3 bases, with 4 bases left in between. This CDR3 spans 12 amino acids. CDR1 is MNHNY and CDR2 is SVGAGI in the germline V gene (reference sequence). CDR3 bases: TGTGCCAGCAGTTACGTAGACACTGAAGCTTTCTTT. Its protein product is CASSYVDTEAFF.

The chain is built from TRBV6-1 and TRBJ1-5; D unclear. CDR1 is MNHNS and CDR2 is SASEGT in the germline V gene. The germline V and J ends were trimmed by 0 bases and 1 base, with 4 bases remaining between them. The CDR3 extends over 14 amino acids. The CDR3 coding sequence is TGTGCCAGCAGTGAAGCATCGAGCAATCAGCCCCAGCATTTT. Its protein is CASSEASSNQPQHF.

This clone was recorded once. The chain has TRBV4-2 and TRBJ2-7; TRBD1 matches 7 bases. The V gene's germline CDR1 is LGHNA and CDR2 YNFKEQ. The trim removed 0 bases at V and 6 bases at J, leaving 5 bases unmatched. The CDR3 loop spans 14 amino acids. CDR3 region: CASSQETGDPEQYF. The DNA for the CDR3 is TGTGCCAGCAGCCAAGAAACAGGGGACCCCGAGCAGTACTTC.

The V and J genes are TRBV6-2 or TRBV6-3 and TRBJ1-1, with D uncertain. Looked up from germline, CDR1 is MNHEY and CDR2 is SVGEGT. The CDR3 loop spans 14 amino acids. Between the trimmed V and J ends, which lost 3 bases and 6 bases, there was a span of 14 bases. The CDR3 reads CASSYWEGNPEAFF. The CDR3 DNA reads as TGTGCCAGCAGTTATTGGGAGGGTAACCCTGAAGCTTTCTTT.

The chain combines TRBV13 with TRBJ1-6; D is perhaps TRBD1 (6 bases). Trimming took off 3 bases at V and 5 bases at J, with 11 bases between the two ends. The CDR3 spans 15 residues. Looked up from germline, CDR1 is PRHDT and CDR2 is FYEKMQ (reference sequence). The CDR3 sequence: CASSFGQQNNSPLHF. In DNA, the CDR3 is TGTGCCAGCAGCTTCGGACAGCAGAATAATTCACCCCTCCACTTT. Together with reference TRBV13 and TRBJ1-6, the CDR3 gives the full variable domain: AAGVIQSPRHLIKEKRETATLKCYPIPRHDTVYWYQQGPGQDPQFLISFYEKMQSDKGSIPDRFSAQQFSDYHSELNMSSLELGDSALYFCASSFGQQNNSPLHFGNGTRLTVT.

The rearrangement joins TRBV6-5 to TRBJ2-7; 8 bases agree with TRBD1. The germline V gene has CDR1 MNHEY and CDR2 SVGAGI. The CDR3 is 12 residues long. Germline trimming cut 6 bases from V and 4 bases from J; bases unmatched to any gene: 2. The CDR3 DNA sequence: TGTGCCAGCAGCCGGACAGGGTACGAGCAGTACTTC. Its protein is CASSRTGYEQYF.

The DNA for the CDR3 is TGTGCCAGCAGCCCAACCGGCCGGGACAGTATTGGAGCTTTCTTT. As protein: CASSPTGRDSIGAFF. V and J are TRBV28 and TRBJ1-1, with 7 positions matching TRBD1. The CDR3 runs to 15 residues. The germline CDR1 and CDR2 sequences are MDHEN and SYDVKM. V shed 6 bases, J shed 10 bases, and the junction held 17 bases outside the gene matches.

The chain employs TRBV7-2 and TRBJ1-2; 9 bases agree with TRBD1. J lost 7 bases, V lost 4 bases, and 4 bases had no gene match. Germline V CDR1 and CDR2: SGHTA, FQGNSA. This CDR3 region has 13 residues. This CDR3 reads CASSSGTGSGYTF. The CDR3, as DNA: TGTGCCAGCAGCTCAGGGACAGGGAGTGGCTACACCTTC.

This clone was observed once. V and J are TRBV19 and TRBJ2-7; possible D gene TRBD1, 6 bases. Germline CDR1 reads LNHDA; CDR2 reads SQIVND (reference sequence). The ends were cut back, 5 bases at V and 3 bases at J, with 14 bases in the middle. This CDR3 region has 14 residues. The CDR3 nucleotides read TGTGCCAGTAGTTTACAGGGCCCACACTACGAGCAGTACTTC. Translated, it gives CASSLQGPHYEQYF.

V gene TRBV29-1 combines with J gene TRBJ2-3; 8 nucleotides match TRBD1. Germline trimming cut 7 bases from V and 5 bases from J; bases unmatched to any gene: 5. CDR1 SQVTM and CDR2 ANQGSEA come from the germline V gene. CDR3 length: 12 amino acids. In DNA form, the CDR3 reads TGCAGCGCCTGCAGGGGGCAAGATACGCAGTATTTT. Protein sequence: CSACRGQDTQYF.

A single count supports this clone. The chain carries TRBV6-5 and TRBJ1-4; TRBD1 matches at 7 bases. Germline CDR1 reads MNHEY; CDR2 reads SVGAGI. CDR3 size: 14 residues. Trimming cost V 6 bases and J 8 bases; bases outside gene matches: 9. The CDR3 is CASRFSGTEEKLFF. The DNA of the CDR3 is TGTGCCAGCAGGTTCTCCGGGACAGAGGAAAAACTGTTTTTT.

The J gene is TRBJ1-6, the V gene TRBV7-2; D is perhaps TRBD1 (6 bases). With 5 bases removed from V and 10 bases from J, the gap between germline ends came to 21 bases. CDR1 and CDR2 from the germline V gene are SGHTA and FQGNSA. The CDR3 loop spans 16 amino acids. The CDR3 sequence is CASSPQRGQGNSPLHF. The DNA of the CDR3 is TGTGCCAGCAGCCCCCAACGGGGTCAGGGGAACTCACCCCTCCACTTT. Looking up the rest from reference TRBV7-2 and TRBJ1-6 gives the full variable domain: GAGVSQSPSNKVTEKGKDVELRCDPISGHTALYWYRQSLGQGLEFLIYFQGNSAPDKSGLPSDRFSAERTGGSVSTLTIQRTQQEDSAVYLCASSPQRGQGNSPLHFGNGTRLTVT.

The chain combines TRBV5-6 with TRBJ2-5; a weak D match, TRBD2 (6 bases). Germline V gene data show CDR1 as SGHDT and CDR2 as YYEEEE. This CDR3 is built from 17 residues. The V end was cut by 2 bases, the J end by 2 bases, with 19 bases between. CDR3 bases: TGTGCCAGCAGCTTCTACACCGGGAGAGAAGGGCAAGAGACCCAGTACTTC. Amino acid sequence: CASSFYTGREGQETQYF. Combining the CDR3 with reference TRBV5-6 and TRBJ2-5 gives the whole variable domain DAGVTQSPTHLIKTRGQQVTLRCSPKSGHDTVSWYQQALGQGPQFIFQYYEEEERQRGNFPDRFSGHQFPNYSSELNVNALLLGDSALYLCASSFYTGREGQETQYFGPGTRLLVL.

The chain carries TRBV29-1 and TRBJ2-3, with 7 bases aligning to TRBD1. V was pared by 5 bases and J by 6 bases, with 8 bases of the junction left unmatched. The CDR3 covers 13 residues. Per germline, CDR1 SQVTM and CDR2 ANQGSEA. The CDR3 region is CSVRQGIGDTQYF. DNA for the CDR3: TGCAGCGTTCGACAGGGTATAGGGGATACGCAGTATTTT.

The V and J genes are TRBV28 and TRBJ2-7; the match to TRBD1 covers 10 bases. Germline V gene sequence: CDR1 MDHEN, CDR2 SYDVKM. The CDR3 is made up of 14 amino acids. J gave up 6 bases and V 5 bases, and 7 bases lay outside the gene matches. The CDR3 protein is CASSTGQGNSEQYF. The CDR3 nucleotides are TGTGCCAGCAGTACGGGACAGGGGAACAGCGAGCAGTACTTC.

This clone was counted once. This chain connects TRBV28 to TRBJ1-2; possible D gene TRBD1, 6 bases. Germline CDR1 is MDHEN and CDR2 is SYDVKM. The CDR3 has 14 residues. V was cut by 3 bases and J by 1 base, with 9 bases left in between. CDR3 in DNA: TGTGCCAGCAGTTTGCCAGGGGATAACTATGGCTACACCTTC. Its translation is CASSLPGDNYGYTF.

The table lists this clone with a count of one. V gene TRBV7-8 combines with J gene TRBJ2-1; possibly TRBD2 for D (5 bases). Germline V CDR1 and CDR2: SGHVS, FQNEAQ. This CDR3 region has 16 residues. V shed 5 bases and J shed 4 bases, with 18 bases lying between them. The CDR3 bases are TGTGCCAGCAGCCTAGTCGCGGGTAAATTATACAATGAGCAGTTCTTC. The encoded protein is CASSLVAGKLYNEQFF.

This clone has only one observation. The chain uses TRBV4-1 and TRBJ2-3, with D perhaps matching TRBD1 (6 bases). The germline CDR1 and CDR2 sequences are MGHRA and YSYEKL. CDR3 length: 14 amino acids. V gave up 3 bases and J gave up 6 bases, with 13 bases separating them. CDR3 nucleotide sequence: TGCGCCAGCAGCCAGGCTACAGGGTGGGATACGCAGTATTTT. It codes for CASSQATGWDTQYF.

In DNA form, the CDR3 reads TGTGCCAGCAGTTCTAGGCAGACTAATGAAAAACTGTTTTTT. This translates into CASSSRQTNEKLFF. The chain uses TRBV6-6 and TRBJ1-4; unclear D gene. Deletions cut 4 bases from V and 2 bases from J, with 8 bases between. CDR1 is MNHNY, CDR2 SVGAGI, per germline (reference sequence). This CDR3 is 14 amino acids long.

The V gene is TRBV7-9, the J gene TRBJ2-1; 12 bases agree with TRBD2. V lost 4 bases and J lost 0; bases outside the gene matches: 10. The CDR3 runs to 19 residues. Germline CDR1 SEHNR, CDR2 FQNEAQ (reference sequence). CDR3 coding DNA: TGTGCCAGCAGCTATAGCTGGCTAGCGGGAGGGAGCTCCTACAATGAGCAGTTCTTC. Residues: CASSYSWLAGGSSYNEQFF.

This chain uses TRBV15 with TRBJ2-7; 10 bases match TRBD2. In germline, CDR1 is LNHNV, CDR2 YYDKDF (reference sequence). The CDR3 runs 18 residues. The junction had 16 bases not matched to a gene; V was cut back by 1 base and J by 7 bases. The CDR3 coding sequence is TGTGCCACCAGCAGAGGTCCGAAACGTGGTCTAGCGGGAGTGGAGCAGTACTTC. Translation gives CATSRGPKRGLAGVEQYF.

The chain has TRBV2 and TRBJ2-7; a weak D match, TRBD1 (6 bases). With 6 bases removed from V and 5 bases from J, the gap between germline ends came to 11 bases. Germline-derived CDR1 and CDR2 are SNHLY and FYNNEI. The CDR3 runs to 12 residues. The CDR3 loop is CASRDRSDEQYF. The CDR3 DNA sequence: TGTGCCAGCAGAGACAGGAGCGACGAGCAGTACTTC. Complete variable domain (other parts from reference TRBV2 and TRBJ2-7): EPEVTQTPSHQVTQMGQEVILRCVPISNHLYFYWYRQILGQKVEFLVSFYNNEISEKSEIFDDQFSVERPDGSNFTLKIRSTKLEDSAMYFCASRDRSDEQYFGPGTRLTVT.